This TCR beta chain originates from a study of Ad26.COV2.S vaccination and SARS-CoV-2 variants. At the level of the study: Administration of Ad26.COV2.S was intramuscular, either once or twice 56 days apart.

Sequencing was performed with immunoSEQ multiplex PCR; in TCRdb, only in-frame clones are kept and a portion is missing. Of about 460,000 clones listed, roughly nine tenths are singletons. The treatment here: 15 to 20 received Ad26.COV2.S at low or high dose, single or two shots; several received placebo; per-sample allocation not given. Samples came from day 63 after the first vaccine or placebo injection. The CDR3 contains 14 residues. The germline gives CDR1 KGHSH, CDR2 LQKENI. The V gene lost 4 bases and the J gene lost 7 bases, with 14 bases spanning the gap. The sequencing used peripheral blood, collected in a trial of Ad26.COV2.S vaccine versus placebo. The chain employs TRBV18 and TRBJ2-1; D gene uncertain. This clonotype originated in a person between 18 and 59 years old who received the Ad26.COV2.S COVID-19 vaccine or a placebo. CDR3 DNA sequence: TGTGCCAGCTCACGGTCCACCAGGCGGAATGAGCAGTTCTTC. It is translated as CASSRSTRRNEQFF.